This TCR beta chain was recovered during a study of PD-1 blockade in classical Hodgkin lymphoma. Across the study: Intravenous nivolumab at 3 mg/kg was given to patients every 2 weeks.

About this clone: Antigen specificity is unknown.

General study findings and limits: Reasons behind the repertoire differences stay unclear, perhaps disease activity or earlier therapy.

Sequencing used immunoSEQ multiplex PCR; TCRdb keeps in-frame clones, though not all of them. The table lists roughly 61,000 clones, roughly nine tenths of them singletons. Patients all relapsed after autologous stem cell transplantation, and there was variation in brentuximab vedotin exposure. There are 13 residues in the CDR3. Germline assignment: CDR1 LNHDA and CDR2 SQIVND (reference sequence). J lost 10 bases, V lost 3 bases, and 8 bases had no gene match. The genes are TRBV19 and TRBJ1-1; 7 positions match TRBD1. Sequencing used peripheral blood mononuclear cells (PBMCs), obtained at baseline. The clonotype comes from a human donor with classical Hodgkin lymphoma. CDR3 nucleotides: TGTGCCAGTAGTATCTCCGGGACAGAGGGAGCTTTCTTT. It specifies CASSISGTEGAFF.